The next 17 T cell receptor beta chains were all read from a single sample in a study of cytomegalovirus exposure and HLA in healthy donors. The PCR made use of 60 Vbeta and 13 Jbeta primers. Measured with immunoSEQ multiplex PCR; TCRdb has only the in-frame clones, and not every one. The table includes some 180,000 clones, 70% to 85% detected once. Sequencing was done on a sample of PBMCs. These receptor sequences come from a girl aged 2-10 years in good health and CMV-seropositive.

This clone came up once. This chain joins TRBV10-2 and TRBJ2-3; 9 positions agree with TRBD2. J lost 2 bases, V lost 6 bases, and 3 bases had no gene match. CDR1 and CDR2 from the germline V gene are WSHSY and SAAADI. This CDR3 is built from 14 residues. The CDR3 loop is CASRLAGDTDTQYF. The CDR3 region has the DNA TGCGCCAGCAGGTTAGCGGGAGACACAGATACGCAGTATTTT.

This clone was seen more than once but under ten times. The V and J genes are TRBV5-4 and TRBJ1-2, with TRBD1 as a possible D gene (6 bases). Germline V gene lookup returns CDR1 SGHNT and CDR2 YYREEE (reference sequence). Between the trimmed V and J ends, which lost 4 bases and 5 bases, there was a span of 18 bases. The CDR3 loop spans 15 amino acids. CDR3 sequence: CASSPGGRGSYGYTF. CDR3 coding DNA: TGTGCCAGCAGCCCGGGCGGAAGGGGGTCTTATGGCTACACCTTC.

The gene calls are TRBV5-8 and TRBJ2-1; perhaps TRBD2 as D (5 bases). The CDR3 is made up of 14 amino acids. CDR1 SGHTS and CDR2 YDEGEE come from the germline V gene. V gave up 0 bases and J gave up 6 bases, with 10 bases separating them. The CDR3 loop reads CASSLGTGGNEQFF. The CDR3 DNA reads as TGTGCCAGCAGCTTGGGGACTGGCGGCAATGAGCAGTTCTTC.

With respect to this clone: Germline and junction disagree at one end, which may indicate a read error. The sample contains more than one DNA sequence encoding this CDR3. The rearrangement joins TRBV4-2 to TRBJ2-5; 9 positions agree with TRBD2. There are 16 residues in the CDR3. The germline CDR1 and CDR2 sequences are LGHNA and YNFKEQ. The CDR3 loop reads CASSQDVAGEQETQYF. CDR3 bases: TGTGCTAGCAGCCAAGACGTAGCGGGGGAACAAGAGACCCAGTACTTC.

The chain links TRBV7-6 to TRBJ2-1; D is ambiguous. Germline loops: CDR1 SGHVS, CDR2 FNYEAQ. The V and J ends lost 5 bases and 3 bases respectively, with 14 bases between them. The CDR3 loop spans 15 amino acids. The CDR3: CASSPSGLLYNEQFF. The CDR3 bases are TGTGCCAGCAGCCCCAGTGGCCTCCTCTACAATGAGCAGTTCTTC.

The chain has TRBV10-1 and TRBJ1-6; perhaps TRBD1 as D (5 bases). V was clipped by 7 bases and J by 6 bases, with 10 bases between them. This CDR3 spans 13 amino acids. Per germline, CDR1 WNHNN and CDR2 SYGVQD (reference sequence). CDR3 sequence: CASKGTGNSPLHF. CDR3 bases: TGCGCCAGCAAGGGGACTGGTAATTCACCCCTCCACTTT.

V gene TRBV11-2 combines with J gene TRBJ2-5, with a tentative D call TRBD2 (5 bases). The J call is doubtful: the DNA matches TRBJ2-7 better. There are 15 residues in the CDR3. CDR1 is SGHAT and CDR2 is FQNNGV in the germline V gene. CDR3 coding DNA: TGTGCCAGCGCCACTTCAACCGGGGATGCCTACGAGCAGTACTTC. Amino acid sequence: CASATSTGDAYEQYF.

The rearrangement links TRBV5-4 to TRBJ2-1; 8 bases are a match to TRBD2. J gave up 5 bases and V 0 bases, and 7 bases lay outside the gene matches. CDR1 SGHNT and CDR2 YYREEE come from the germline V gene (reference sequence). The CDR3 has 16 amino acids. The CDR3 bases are TGTGCCAGCAGCTTGGGCGGGACTAGTCCCCACAATGAGCAGTTCTTC. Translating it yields CASSLGGTSPHNEQFF. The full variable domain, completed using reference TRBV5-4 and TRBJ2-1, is ETGVTQSPTHLIKTRGQQVTLRCSSQSGHNTVSWYQQALGQGPQFIFQYYREEENGRGNFPPRFSGLQFPNYSSELNVNALELDDSALYLCASSLGGTSPHNEQFFGPGTRLTVL.

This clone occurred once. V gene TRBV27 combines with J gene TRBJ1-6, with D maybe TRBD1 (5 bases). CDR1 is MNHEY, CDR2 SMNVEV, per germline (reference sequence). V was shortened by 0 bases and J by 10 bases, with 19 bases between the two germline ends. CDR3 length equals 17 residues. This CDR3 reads CASSLSAWGVQRSPLHF. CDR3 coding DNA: TGTGCCAGCAGTTTATCTGCTTGGGGGGTTCAAAGGTCACCCCTCCACTTT.

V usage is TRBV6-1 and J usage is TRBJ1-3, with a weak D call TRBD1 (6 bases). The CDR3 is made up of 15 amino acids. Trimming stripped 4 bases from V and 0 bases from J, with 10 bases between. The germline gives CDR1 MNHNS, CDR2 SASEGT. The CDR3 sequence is CASSGTVISGNTIYF. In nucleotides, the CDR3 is TGTGCCAGCAGTGGGACAGTTATCTCTGGAAACACCATATATTTT.

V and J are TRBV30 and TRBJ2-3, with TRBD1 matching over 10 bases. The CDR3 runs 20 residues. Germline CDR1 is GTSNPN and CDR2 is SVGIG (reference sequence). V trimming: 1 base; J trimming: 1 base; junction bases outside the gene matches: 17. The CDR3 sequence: CAWSADQTGGSTRGTDTQYF. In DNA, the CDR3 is TGTGCCTGGAGTGCCGATCAGACAGGGGGCTCAACACGCGGCACAGATACGCAGTATTTT. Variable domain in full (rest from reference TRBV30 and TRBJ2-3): SQTIHQWPATLVQPVGSPLSLECTVEGTSNPNLYWYRQAAGRGLQLLFYSVGIGQISSEVPQNLSASRPQDRQFILSSKKLLLSDSGFYLCAWSADQTGGSTRGTDTQYFGPGTRLTVL.

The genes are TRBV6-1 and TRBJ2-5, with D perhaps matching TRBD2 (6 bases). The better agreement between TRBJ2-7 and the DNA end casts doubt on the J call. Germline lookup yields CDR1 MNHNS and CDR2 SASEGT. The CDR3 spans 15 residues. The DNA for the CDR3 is TGTGCCAGCAGTGAACACGCTAGCGTGAGGAACGAGCAGTACTTC. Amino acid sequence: CASSEHASVRNEQYF.

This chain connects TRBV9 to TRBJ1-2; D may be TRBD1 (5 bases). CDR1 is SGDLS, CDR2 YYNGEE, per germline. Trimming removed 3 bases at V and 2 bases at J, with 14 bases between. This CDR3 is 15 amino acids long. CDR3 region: CASSGGVGVNYGYTF. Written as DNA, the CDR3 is TGTGCCAGCAGCGGGGGGGTGGGAGTCAACTATGGCTACACCTTC.

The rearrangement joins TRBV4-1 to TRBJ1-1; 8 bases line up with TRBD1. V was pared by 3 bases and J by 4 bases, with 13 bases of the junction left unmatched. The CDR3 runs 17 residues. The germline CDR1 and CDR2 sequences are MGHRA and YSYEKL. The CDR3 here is CASSQPRDRRTSTEAFF. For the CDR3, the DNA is TGCGCCAGCAGCCAGCCCCGGGACAGGCGTACGAGCACTGAAGCTTTCTTT.

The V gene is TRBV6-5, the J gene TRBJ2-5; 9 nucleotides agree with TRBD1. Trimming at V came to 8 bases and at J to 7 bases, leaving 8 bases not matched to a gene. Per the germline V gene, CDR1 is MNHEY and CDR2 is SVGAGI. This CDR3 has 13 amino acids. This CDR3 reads CASYPGQGGTQYF. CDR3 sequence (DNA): TGTGCCAGCTACCCGGGACAGGGCGGGACCCAGTACTTC.

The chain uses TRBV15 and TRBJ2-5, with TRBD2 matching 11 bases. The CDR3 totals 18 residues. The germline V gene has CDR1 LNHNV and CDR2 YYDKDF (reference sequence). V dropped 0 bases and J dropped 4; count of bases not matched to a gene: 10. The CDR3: CATSRDILAGGQGETQYF. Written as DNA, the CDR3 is TGTGCCACCAGCAGAGATATTCTAGCGGGAGGCCAAGGAGAGACCCAGTACTTC.

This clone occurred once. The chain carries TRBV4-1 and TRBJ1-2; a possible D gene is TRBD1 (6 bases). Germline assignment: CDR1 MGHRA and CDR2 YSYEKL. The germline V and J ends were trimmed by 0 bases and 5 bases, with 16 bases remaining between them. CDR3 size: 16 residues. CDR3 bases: TGCGCCAGCAGCCAAGAGCCTTACGGACAGAAGTATGGCTACACCTTC. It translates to CASSQEPYGQKYGYTF.